The T cell receptor (beta chain) under discussion was sequenced for a study of T cells in localized non-small cell lung cancer. General study points: Of the tissues analyzed, uninvolved adjacent lung showed maximal T cell clonality, greater than tumor. There were a median around 59 of the top 100 tumor clones appearing in adjacent lung.

Notes on this clone: As yet, its antigen is unknown.

TCRdb's copy holds only in-frame clones and misses some; the assay was immunoSEQ multiplex PCR. The sample includes tens of thousands of clones, roughly 90% of them seen just once. This receptor was obtained from a man aged 40-75 years with stage I squamous cell lung carcinoma. The sample was peripheral blood, taken before any cancer treatment.

The CDR3 DNA reads TGCGCCAGCAGCCAGGGTCAGGGGGCCCGTCAGCCCCAGCATTTT. It yields the protein CASSQGQGARQPQHF. The chain has TRBV4-1 and TRBJ1-5, with TRBD1 matching over 8 bases. CDR1 is MGHRA, CDR2 YSYEKL, per germline. CDR3 length: 15 residues. V gave up 3 bases and J gave up 6 bases; unmatched junction bases: 7.